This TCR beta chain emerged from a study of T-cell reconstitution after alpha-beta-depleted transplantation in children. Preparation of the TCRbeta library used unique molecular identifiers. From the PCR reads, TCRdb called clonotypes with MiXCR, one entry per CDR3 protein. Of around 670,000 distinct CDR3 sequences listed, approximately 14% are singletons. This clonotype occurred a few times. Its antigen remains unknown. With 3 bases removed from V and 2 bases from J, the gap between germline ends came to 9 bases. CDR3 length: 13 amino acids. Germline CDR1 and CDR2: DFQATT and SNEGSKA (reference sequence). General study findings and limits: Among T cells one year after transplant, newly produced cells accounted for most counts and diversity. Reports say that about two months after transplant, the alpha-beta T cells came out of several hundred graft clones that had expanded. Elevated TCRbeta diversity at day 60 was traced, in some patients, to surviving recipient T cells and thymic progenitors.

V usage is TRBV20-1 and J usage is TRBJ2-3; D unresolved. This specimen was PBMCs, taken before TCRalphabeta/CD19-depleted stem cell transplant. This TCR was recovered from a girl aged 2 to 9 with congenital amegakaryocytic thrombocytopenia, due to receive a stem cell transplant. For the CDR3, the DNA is TGCAGTGCTAGGGCTGAAGCCACAGATACGCAGTATTTT. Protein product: CSARAEATDTQYF.